The clone carrying this TCR beta chain has just a few counts. Its antigen is as yet unknown. This was a survey-level run. Profiled with immunoSEQ multiplex PCR; TCRdb holds only in-frame clones, not every one. Of tens of thousands of clones in the sample, 74% were seen once. The entry originates in a study of STAT5B mutations in CD4+ large granular lymphocyte leukemia. Study results and caveats: Top patient clones used TRBV06 genes more often: 8/27 versus 2/35 in controls. No patients shared main leukemic clonotypes, though roughly 27% appeared at low frequency elsewhere. Patient CD4-sorted repertoires stayed more clonal than healthy ones after leukemic-clone removal.

CDR1 is GTSNPN and CDR2 is SVGIG in the germline V gene (reference sequence). The CDR3 runs to 15 residues. V lost 2 bases, J lost 4 bases, and 17 bases lay in between. This chain uses TRBV30 with TRBJ1-2; D might be TRBD1 (5 bases). Sequencing was done on a sample of CD4+ T cells from blood buffy coats. The TCR comes from a human donor in good health. CDR3 loop: CAWSPRTKGSYGYTF. The CDR3 nucleotides are TGTGCCTGGAGTCCCAGGACCAAGGGGAGCTATGGCTACACCTTC.